This record covers a single T cell receptor (beta chain). Antigen specificity is unknown. TCR cDNA was made by 5'RACE template switching, adding a universal primer site and UMIs. TCRdb analysed the 5' RACE reads with MiXCR anew, one entry per CDR3 protein. Here the sample spans 610,000 or so distinct CDR3 sequences, 9% to 15% being singletons. This record comes from a study of T cells after yellow fever vaccination. Findings of the study overall: CD4 and CD8 compartments shared a small share of clonotypes.

This CDR3 comprises 12 residues. The germline CDR1 and CDR2 sequences are SQVTM and ANQGSEA. Trimming took 6 bases from V and 7 from J; bases not matched to a gene: 6. The TCR originated in a man under 40 who received the YFV17D yellow fever vaccine. Specimen: PBMCs, collected on the day of the yellow fever booster vaccination. The chain recombines TRBV29-1 with TRBJ1-1; 9 bases match TRBD1. The CDR3 here is CSVGTGRVEAFF. In DNA form, the CDR3 reads TGCAGCGTAGGGACAGGGAGGGTTGAAGCTTTCTTT.